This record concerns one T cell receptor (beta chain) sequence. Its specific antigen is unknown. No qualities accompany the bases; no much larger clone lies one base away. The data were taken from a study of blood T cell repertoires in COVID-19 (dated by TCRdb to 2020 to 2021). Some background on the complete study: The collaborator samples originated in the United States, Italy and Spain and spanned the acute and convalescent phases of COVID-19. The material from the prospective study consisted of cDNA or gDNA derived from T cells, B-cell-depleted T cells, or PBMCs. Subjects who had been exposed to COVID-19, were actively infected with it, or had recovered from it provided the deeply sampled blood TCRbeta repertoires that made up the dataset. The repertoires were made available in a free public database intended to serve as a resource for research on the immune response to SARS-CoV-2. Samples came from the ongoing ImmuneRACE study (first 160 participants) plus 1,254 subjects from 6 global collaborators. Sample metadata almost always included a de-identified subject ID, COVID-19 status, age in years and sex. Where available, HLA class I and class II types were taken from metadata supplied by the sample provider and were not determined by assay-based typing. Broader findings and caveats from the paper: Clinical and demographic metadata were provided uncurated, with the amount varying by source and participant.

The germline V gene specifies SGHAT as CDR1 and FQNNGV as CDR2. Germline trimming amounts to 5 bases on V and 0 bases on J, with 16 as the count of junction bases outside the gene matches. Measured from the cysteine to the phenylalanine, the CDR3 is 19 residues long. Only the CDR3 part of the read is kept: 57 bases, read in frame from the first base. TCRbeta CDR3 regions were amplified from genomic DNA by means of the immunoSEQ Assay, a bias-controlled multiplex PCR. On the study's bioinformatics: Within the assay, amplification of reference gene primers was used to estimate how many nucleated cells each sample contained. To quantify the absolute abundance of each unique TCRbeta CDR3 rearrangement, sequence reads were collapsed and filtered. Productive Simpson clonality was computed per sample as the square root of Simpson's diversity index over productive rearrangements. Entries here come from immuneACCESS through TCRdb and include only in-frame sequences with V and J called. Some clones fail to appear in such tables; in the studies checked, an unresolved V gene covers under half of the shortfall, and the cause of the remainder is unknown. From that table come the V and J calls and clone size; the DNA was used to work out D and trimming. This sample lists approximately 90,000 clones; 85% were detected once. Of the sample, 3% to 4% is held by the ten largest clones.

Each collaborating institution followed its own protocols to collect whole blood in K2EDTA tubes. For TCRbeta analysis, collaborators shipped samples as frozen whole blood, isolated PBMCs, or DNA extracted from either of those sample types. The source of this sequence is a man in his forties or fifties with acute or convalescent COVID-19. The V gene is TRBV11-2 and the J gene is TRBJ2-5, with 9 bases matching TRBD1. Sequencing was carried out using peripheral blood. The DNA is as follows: TGTGCCAGCAGCCCAGGTAGGCTGGACAGGGGACCGAACCAAGAGACCCAGTACTTC. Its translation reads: CASSPGRLDRGPNQETQYF.